The 19 T cell receptor beta chains below were found in one sample sequenced in a study of shared clonotypes between healthy human individuals. Assay used: immunoSEQ multiplex PCR; TCRdb lists only in-frame clones, some missing. The profile shows about 2.3 million clones, approximately 93% of them singletons. Sequenced material: naive CD4+ T cells from PBMCs. The subset here: CD45RA+ positively selected. These TCRs come from a man aged 18 to 29 in good health. Some clones in this sample may be carry-over from other donors' samples.

This clone was found once. The chain links TRBV14 to TRBJ1-3, with unresolved D. Trimming took off 4 bases at V and 0 bases at J, with 4 bases between the two ends. The CDR3 totals 13 residues. Per the germline V gene, CDR1 is SGHDN and CDR2 is FVKESK. This chain's CDR3 is CASSLRSGNTIYF. DNA for the CDR3: TGTGCCAGCAGCCTCCGCTCTGGAAACACCATATATTTT.

This clone was counted between two and nine times. The gene calls are TRBV28 and TRBJ1-1; D unresolved. With 5 bases removed from V and 7 bases from J, the gap between germline ends came to 11 bases. Looked up from germline, CDR1 is MDHEN and CDR2 is SYDVKM. There are 12 residues in the CDR3. CDR3 loop: CASSHGDLEAFF. The CDR3 DNA reads as TGTGCCAGCAGTCACGGGGATCTTGAAGCTTTCTTT.

About this clone: The sample contains more than one DNA sequence encoding this CDR3. V usage is TRBV9 and J usage is TRBJ2-2, with D possibly matching TRBD2 (6 bases). CDR1 and CDR2 from the germline V gene are SGDLS and YYNGEE. This CDR3 is built from 14 residues. V lost 0 bases to trimming and J lost 5 bases, with 8 bases between them. The CDR3 coding sequence is TGTGCCAGCAGCGTAGCTGGGGGGACCGGGGAGCTGTTTTTT. Amino acid sequence: CASSVAGGTGELFF.

This chain connects TRBV2 to TRBJ2-7, with D possibly being TRBD2 (5 bases). Germline assignment: CDR1 SNHLY and CDR2 FYNNEI. Trimming removed 7 bases at V and 0 bases at J, with 7 bases between. The CDR3 extends over 12 amino acids. Here the CDR3 reads CASKRSSYEQYF. In DNA form, the CDR3 reads TGTGCCAGCAAGCGGAGCTCCTACGAGCAGTACTTC.

This sequence joins TRBV15 and TRBJ1-2; TRBD1 agrees at 8 bases. Trimming removed 0 bases from V and 0 bases from J; junction bases left unmatched: 12. Germline V gene data show CDR1 as LNHNV and CDR2 as YYDKDF (reference sequence). The CDR3 spans 19 residues. The CDR3 protein is CATSRDGRGTGQANYGYTF. The CDR3 DNA reads as TGTGCCACCAGCAGAGATGGCCGGGGGACAGGCCAAGCTAACTATGGCTACACCTTC. Complete variable domain (other parts from reference TRBV15 and TRBJ1-2): DAMVIQNPRYQVTQFGKPVTLSCSQTLNHNVMYWYQQKSSQAPKLLFHYYDKDFNNEADTPDNFQSRRPNTSFCFLDIRSPGLGDTAMYLCATSRDGRGTGQANYGYTFGSGTRLTVV.

Worth noting for this clone: Other DNA sequences in this specimen translate into the identical CDR3. The chain employs TRBV7-9 and TRBJ2-5; perhaps TRBD1 as D (5 bases). Trimming took off 0 bases at V and 1 base at J, with 6 bases between the two ends. Germline V lookup: CDR1 SEHNR, CDR2 FQNEAQ (reference sequence). This CDR3 has 14 amino acids. This CDR3 reads CASSLAGAQETQYF. The CDR3 nucleotides read TGTGCCAGCAGCTTAGCAGGGGCCCAAGAGACCCAGTACTTC. Using reference TRBV7-9 and TRBJ2-5 for the parts outside the CDR3, the full variable domain is DTGVSQNPRHKITKRGQNVTFRCDPISEHNRLYWYRQTLGQGPEFLTYFQNEAQLEKSRLLSDRFSAERPKGSFSTLEIQRTEQGDSAMYLCASSLAGAQETQYFGPGTRLLVL.

About this clone itself: The sample has other DNA sequences that encode this CDR3 too. V gene TRBV9 combines with J gene TRBJ2-3; the D is unclear. CDR1 is SGDLS, CDR2 YYNGEE, per germline. Trimming took 0 bases from V and 0 from J, leaving 2 bases between them. The CDR3 consists of 13 residues. The CDR3 loop is CASSVGSTDTQYF. CDR3 coding DNA: TGTGCCAGCAGCGTAGGTAGCACAGATACGCAGTATTTT.

The genes are TRBV10-3 and TRBJ2-7; D call uncertain. This CDR3 contains 14 residues. Trimming left V 2 bases short and J 1 base short, with 9 bases between. Germline CDR1 ENHRY, CDR2 SYGVKD. CDR3 sequence: CAISEATRSYEQYF. The CDR3 region has the DNA TGTGCCATCAGTGAGGCCACAAGATCCTACGAGCAGTACTTC.

This chain uses TRBV2 with TRBJ1-2; a possible D gene is TRBD1 (6 bases). Trimming shortened V by 2 bases and J by 2 bases, and 12 bases separated the two germline ends. CDR1 and CDR2 (germline): SNHLY, FYNNEI. The CDR3 loop spans 15 amino acids. CDR3 in amino acids: CASSERAGANYGYTF. Written as DNA, the CDR3 is TGTGCCAGCAGTGAAAGGGCAGGGGCAAACTATGGCTACACCTTC.

This rearrangement joins TRBV10-3 to TRBJ2-5; possible D gene TRBD2, 5 bases. The V gene lost 1 base and the J gene lost 1 base, with 13 bases spanning the gap. This CDR3 comprises 16 residues. The germline V gene has CDR1 ENHRY and CDR2 SYGVKD. The DNA for the CDR3 is TGTGCCATCAGTGAGTTGAGTAGGCGGGCCCAAGAGACCCAGTACTTC. It is translated as CAISELSRRAQETQYF.

The rearrangement joins TRBV7-9 to TRBJ2-1, with 11 bases matching TRBD2. Looked up from germline, CDR1 is SEHNR and CDR2 is FQNEAQ (reference sequence). With V trimmed by 5 bases and J by 3 bases, 12 bases remained unmatched. This CDR3 region has 18 residues. CDR3 nucleotides: TGTGCCAGCAGCGAGGAAGATACTAGCGGGGGAGACTACAATGAGCAGTTCTTC. It is translated as CASSEEDTSGGDYNEQFF.

The chain joins TRBV6-5 to TRBJ2-5; 9 bases map to TRBD2. The CDR3 has 16 amino acids. Germline CDR1 is MNHEY and CDR2 is SVGAGI. Trimming cost V 0 bases and J 2 bases; bases outside gene matches: 4. CDR3: CASSYSQAGGQETQYF. The CDR3 DNA is TGTGCCAGCAGTTACTCCCAAGCGGGGGGTCAAGAGACCCAGTACTTC.

The CDR3 region is CASSLDYAMNTEAFF. The CDR3, as DNA: TGCGCCAGCAGCTTGGATTATGCGATGAACACTGAAGCTTTCTTT. This chain connects TRBV5-1 to TRBJ1-1; D is unclear. The germline CDR1 and CDR2 sequences are SGHRS and YFSETQ. There are 15 residues in the CDR3. Trimming took 0 bases from V and 0 from J, leaving 9 bases between them.

The chain employs TRBV27 and TRBJ2-3; no reliable D call. CDR1 and CDR2 (germline): MNHEY, SMNVEV (reference sequence). The CDR3 contains 13 residues. V was pared by 6 bases and J by 3 bases, with 10 bases between. The CDR3 DNA follows: TGTGCCAGCAGGGGGAAGTGGACAGATACGCAGTATTTT. This translates into CASRGKWTDTQYF.

This chain joins TRBV15 and TRBJ2-6; D possibly matches TRBD1 or TRBD2 (5 bases each). Trimming removed 3 bases at V and 2 bases at J, with 14 bases between. From germline, CDR1 is LNHNV and CDR2 YYDKDF (reference sequence). The CDR3 runs to 17 residues. CDR3 protein: CATSSRGRGAGANVLTF. In nucleotides, the CDR3 is TGTGCCACCAGCAGTAGGGGTCGGGGCGCTGGGGCCAACGTCCTGACTTTC. Variable domain in full (rest from reference TRBV15 and TRBJ2-6): DAMVIQNPRYQVTQFGKPVTLSCSQTLNHNVMYWYQQKSSQAPKLLFHYYDKDFNNEADTPDNFQSRRPNTSFCFLDIRSPGLGDTAMYLCATSSRGRGAGANVLTFGAGSRLTVL.

The chain has TRBV19 and TRBJ2-3, with a possible D match to TRBD2 (6 bases). CDR1 is LNHDA, CDR2 SQIVND, per germline (reference sequence). Trimming cost V 6 bases and J 7 bases, with 20 bases left between them. The CDR3 loop spans 15 amino acids. The CDR3 DNA follows: TGTGCCAGTAGCCCTCTGGGCGGAGGGAGGAATACGCAGTATTTT. As protein: CASSPLGGGRNTQYF.

The chain joins TRBV9 to TRBJ2-7; TRBD1 aligns across 7 bases. In germline, CDR1 is SGDLS, CDR2 YYNGEE. This CDR3 is built from 15 residues. Germline trimming cut 0 bases from V and 3 bases from J; bases unmatched to any gene: 6. CDR3 sequence (DNA): TGTGCCAGCAGCGTAGAAGGGGGCCGGATCTACGAGCAGTACTTC. The encoded protein is CASSVEGGRIYEQYF.

The chain combines TRBV4-2 with TRBJ1-4; TRBD1 might be the D (5 bases). V lost 2 bases to trimming and J lost 7 bases, with 8 bases between them. The CDR3 consists of 13 residues. Germline CDR1 LGHNA, CDR2 YNFKEQ. As DNA, the CDR3 is TGTGCCAGCAGCCAACCCGGGGGTGAAAAACTGTTTTTT. Translation: CASSQPGGEKLFF.

The J gene is TRBJ2-2, the V gene TRBV18, with a tentative D call TRBD1 (6 bases). V lost 2 bases and J lost 1, with 17 bases in between. Germline V lookup: CDR1 KGHSH, CDR2 LQKENI. The length of the CDR3 is 18 residues. The CDR3 sequence is CASSPYRARGLNTGELFF. Here the CDR3 DNA reads TGTGCCAGCTCACCATACAGGGCCCGGGGCTTGAACACCGGGGAGCTGTTTTTT.